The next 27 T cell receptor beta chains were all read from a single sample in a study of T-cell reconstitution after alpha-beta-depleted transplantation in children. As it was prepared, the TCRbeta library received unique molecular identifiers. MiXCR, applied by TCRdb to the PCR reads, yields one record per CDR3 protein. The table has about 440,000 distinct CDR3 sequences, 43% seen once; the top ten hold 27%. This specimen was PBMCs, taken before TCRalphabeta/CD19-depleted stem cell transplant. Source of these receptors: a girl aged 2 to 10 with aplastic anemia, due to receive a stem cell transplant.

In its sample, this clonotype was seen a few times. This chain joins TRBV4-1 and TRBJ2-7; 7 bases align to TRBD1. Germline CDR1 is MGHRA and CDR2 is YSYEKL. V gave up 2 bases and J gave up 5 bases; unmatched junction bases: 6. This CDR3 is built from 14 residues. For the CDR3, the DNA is TGCGCCAGCAGCCAACACAGGGGTTTCAACGAGCAGTACTTC. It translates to CASSQHRGFNEQYF.

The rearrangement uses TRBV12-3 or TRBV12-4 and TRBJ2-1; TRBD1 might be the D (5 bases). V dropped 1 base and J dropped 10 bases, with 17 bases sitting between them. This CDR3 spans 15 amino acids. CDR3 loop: CASSLDPPRVDEQFF. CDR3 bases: TGTGCCAGCAGTTTAGACCCTCCCAGGGTGGACGAGCAGTTCTTC.

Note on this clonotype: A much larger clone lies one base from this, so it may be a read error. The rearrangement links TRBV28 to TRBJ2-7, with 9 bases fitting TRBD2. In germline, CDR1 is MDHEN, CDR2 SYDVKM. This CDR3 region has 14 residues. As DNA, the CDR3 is TGTGCCAGCACCATAGCGGGAGCCTCCTACGAGCAGTGCTTC. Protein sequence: CASTIAGASYEQCF.

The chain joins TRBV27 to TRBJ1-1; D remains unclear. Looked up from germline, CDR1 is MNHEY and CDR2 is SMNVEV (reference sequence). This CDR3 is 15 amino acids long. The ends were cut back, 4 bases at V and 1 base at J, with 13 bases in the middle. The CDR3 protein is CASSSPWTGNTEAFF. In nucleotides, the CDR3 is TGTGCCAGCAGTTCACCCTGGACCGGGAACACTGAAGCTTTCTTT.

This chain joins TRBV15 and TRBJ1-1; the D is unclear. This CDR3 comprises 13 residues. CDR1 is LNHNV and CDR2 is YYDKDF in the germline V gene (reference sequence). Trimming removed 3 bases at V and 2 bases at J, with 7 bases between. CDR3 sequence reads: CATSRVTNTEAFF. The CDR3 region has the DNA TGTGCCACCAGCAGGGTCACTAACACTGAAGCTTTCTTT.

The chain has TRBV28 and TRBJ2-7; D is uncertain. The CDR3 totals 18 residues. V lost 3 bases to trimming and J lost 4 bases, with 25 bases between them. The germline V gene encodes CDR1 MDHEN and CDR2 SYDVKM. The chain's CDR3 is CASSFWLRRPGSEYEQYF. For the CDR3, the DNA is TGTGCCAGCAGTTTCTGGTTACGGAGACCGGGCAGCGAATACGAGCAGTACTTC.

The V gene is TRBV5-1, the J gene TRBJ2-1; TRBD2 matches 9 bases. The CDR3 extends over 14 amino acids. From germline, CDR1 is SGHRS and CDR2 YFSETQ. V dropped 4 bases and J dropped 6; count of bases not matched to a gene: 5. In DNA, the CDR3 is TGCGCCAGCAGCCCTCGCGGGGGGGGCAATGAGCAGTTCTTC. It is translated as CASSPRGGGNEQFF.

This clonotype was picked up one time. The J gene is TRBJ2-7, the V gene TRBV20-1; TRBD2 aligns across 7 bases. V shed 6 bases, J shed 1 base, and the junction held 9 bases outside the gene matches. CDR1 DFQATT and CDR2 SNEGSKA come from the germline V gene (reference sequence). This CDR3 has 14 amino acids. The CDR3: CSAAAPSGSYEQYF. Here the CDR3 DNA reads TGCAGTGCCGCCGCCCCTAGCGGTTCCTACGAGCAGTACTTC.

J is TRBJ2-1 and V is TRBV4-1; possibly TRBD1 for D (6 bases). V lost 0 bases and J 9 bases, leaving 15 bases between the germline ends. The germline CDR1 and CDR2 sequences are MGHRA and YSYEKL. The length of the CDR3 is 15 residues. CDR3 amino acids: CASSQENRVYSEQFF. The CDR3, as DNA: TGCGCCAGCAGCCAAGAAAACAGGGTATATAGTGAGCAGTTCTTC.

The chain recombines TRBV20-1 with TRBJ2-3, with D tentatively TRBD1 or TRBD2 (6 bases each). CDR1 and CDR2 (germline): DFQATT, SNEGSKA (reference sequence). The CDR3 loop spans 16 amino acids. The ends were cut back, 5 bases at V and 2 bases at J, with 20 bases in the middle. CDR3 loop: CSASSGGQGLTDTQYF. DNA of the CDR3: TGCAGTGCTTCCTCTGGGGGGCAGGGACTCACAGATACGCAGTATTTT.

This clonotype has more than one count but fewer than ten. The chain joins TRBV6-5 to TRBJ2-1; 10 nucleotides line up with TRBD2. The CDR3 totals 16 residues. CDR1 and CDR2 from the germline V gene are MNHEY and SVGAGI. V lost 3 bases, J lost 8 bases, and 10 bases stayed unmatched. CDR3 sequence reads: CASSYRGTSDLDEQFF. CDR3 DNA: TGTGCCAGCAGTTATCGCGGGACTAGCGATTTGGATGAGCAGTTCTTC.

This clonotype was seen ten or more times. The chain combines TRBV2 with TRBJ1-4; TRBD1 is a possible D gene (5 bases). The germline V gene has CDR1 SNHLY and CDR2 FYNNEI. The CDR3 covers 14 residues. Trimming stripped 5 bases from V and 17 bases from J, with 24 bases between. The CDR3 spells CASSKGRFNEKPFF. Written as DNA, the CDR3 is TGTGCCAGCAGTAAGGGACGGTTTAATGAAAAACCTTTTTTT. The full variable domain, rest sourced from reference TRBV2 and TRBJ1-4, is EPEVTQTPSHQVTQMGQEVILRCVPISNHLYFYWYRQILGQKVEFLVSFYNNEISEKSEIFDDQFSVERPDGSNFTLKIRSTKLEDSAMYFCASSKGRFNEKPFFGSGTQLSVL.

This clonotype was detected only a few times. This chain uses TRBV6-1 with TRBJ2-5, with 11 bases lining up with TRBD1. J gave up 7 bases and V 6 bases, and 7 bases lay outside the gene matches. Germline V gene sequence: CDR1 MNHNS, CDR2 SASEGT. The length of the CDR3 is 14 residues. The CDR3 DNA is TGTGCCAGCAGACCCGGACAGGGGGCGATGACCCAGTACTTC. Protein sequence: CASRPGQGAMTQYF.

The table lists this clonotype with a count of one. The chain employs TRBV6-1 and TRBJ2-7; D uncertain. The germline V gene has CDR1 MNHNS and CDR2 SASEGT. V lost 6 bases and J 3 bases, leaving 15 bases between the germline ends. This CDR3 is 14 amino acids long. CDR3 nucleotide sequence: TGTGCCAGCAGCCCCCCCGGGCCTTTCTACGAGCAGTACTTC. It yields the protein CASSPPGPFYEQYF.

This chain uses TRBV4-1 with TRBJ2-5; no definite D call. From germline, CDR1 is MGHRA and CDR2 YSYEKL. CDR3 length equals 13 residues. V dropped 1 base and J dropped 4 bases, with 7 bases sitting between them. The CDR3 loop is CASSQVWVETQYF. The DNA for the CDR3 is TGCGCCAGCAGCCAAGTGTGGGTAGAGACCCAGTACTTC.

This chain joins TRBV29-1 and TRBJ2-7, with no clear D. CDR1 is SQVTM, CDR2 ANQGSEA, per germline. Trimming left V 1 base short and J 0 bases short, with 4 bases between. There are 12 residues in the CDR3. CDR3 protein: CSVEGDSYEQYF. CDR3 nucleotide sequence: TGCAGCGTTGAAGGGGACTCCTACGAGCAGTACTTC.

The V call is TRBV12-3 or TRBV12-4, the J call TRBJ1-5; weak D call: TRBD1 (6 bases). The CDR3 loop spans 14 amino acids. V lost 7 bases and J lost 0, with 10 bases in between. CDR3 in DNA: TGTGCCAGCACCTTACAGGGTAGCAATCAGCCCCAGCATTTT. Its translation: CASTLQGSNQPQHF.

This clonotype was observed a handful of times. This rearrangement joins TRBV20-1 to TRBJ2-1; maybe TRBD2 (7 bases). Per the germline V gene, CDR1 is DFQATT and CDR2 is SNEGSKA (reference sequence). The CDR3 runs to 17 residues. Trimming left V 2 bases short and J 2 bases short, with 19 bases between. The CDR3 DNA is TGCAGTGCTAGACAGACTGGGGGGGCCAGCCCCTACAATGAGCAGTTCTTC. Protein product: CSARQTGGASPYNEQFF.

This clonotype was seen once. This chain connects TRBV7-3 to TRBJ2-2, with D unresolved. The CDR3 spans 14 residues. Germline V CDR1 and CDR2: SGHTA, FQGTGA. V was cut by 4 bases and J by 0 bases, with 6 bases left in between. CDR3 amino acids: CASSSQPNTGELFF. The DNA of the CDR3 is TGTGCCAGCAGCTCTCAGCCGAACACCGGGGAGCTGTTTTTT.

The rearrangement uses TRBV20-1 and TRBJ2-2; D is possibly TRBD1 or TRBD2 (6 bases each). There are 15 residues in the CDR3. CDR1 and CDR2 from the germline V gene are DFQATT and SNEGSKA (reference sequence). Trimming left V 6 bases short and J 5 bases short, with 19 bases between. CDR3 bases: TGCAGTGCCCCCCTCGCCGGGGGCAGGACCGGGGAGCTGTTTTTT. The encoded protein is CSAPLAGGRTGELFF.

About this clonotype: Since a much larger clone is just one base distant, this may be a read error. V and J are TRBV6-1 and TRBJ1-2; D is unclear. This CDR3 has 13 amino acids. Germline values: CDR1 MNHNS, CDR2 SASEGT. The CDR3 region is CVSSLTTNYGYTF. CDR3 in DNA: TGTGTCAGCAGTCTAACTACTAACTATGGCTACACCTTC.

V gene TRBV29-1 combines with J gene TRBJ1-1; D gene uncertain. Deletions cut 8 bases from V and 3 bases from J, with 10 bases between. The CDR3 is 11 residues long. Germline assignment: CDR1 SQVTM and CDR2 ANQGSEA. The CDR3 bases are TGCAGCAGTCGGCGGGACACTGAAGCTTTCTTT. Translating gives CSSRRDTEAFF.

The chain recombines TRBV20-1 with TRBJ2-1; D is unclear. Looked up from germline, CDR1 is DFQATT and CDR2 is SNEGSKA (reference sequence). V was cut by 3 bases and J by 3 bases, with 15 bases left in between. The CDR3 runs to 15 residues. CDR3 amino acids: CSASDSSQVYNEQFF. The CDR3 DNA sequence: TGCAGTGCTAGCGATAGCTCTCAGGTCTACAATGAGCAGTTCTTC.

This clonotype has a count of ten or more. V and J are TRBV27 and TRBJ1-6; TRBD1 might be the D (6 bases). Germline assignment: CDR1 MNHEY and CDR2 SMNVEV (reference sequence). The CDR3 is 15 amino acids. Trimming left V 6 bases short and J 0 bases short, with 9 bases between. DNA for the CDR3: TGTGCCAGCAGAACAGGGAGCTCCTATAATTCACCCCTCCACTTT. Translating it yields CASRTGSSYNSPLHF.

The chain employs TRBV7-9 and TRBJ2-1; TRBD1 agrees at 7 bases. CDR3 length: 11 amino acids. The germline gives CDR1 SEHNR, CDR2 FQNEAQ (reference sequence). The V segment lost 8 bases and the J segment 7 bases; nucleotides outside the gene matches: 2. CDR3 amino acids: CASGRGNEQFF. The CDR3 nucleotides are TGTGCCAGCGGCAGGGGGAATGAGCAGTTCTTC.

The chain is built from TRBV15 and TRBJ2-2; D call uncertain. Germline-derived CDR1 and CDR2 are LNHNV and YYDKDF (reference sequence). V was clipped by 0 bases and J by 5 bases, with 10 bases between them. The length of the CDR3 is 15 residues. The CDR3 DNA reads TGTGCCACCAGCAGAGATCTCGAGAGAACCGGGGAGCTGTTTTTT. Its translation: CATSRDLERTGELFF. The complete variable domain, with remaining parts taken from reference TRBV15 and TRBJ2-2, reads DAMVIQNPRYQVTQFGKPVTLSCSQTLNHNVMYWYQQKSSQAPKLLFHYYDKDFNNEADTPDNFQSRRPNTSFCFLDIRSPGLGDTAMYLCATSRDLERTGELFFGEGSRLTVL.

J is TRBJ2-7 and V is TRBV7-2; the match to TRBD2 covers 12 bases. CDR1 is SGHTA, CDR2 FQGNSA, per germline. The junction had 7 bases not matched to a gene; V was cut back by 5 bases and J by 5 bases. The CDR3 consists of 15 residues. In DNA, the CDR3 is TGTGCCAGCAGCCCCAGGACTAGCGGGAACCACGAGCAGTACTTC. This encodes CASSPRTSGNHEQYF.